This T cell receptor (beta chain) was observed in a study of T cell responses to AZD1222 COVID-19 vaccine. Here immunoSEQ multiplex PCR was the method, and the copy in TCRdb shows in-frame clones only, minus some. Of about 100,000 clones detected, about 89% appear once; the ten largest clones hold about 6.6%. V shed 1 base and J shed 0 bases, with 11 bases lying between them. The CDR3 consists of 16 residues. The germline gives CDR1 PRHDT, CDR2 FYEKMQ (reference sequence). This receptor was identified in an adult in good health. V is TRBV13 and J is TRBJ2-3; TRBD1 is a possible D gene (6 bases). Material: peripheral blood, obtained on day 0 of AZD1222 vaccination. The CDR3 spells CASSLASGVSTDTQYF. CDR3 in DNA: TGTGCCAGCAGCTTAGCGTCAGGGGTGAGCACAGATACGCAGTATTTT.